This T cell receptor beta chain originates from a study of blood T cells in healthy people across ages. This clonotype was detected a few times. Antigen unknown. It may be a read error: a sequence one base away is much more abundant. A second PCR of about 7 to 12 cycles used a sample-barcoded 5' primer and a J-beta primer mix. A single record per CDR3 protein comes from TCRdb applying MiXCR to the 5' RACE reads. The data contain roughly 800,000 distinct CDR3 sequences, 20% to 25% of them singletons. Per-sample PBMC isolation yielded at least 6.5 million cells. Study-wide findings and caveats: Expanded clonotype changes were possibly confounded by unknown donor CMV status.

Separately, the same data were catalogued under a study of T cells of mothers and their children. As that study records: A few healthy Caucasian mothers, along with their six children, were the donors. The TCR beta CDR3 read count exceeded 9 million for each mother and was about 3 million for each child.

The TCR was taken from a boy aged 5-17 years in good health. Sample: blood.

CDR3 DNA: TGCAGCGTTGAACGTGGGGCGGGCGACACCTTC. Protein product: CSVERGAGDTF. The V call is TRBV29-1, the J call TRBJ1-2, with a tentative D call TRBD1 (5 bases). V lost 2 bases and J lost 12, with 13 bases in between. Germline V gene lookup returns CDR1 SQVTM and CDR2 ANQGSEA. The CDR3 consists of 11 residues. Full variable domain (missing parts from reference TRBV29-1 and TRBJ1-2): SAVISQKPSRDICQRGTSLTIQCQVDSQVTMMFWYRQQPGQSLTLIATANQGSEATYESGFVIDKFPISRPNLTFSTLTVSNMSPEDSSIYLCSVERGAGDTFGSGTRLTVV.